Each of the 31 T cell receptor beta chains below was sequenced from the same sample in a study of technical replicates of blood from a handful of donors. Libraries were prepared by immunoSEQ multiplex PCR; TCRdb keeps only in-frame clonotypes and omits some of them. Counted here are roughly 100,000 clones, approximately 95% occurring once; the ten biggest clones make up about 0.24%. The material sequenced was T cells isolated from PBMCs. Every receptor here comes from a human donor in good health.

This chain joins TRBV6-1 and TRBJ2-7; D unresolved. Per the germline V gene, CDR1 is MNHNS and CDR2 is SASEGT. The CDR3 extends over 14 amino acids. Deletions cut 8 bases from V and 4 bases from J, with 18 bases between. In DNA form, the CDR3 reads TGTGCCAGCCGAAACCCGGGTTCTCGGTACGAGCAGTACTTC. Protein: CASRNPGSRYEQYF.

The chain combines TRBV29-1 with TRBJ1-3; D gene ambiguous. Germline V gene data show CDR1 as SQVTM and CDR2 as ANQGSEA. The ends were cut back, 6 bases at V and 0 bases at J, with 15 bases in the middle. CDR3 size: 15 residues. DNA for the CDR3: TGCAGCGTAGGAACCGGGATTAACTCTGGAAACACCATATATTTT. Its translation is CSVGTGINSGNTIYF.

This chain uses TRBV27 with TRBJ1-5; TRBD1 matches 9 bases. This CDR3 comprises 16 residues. V was pared by 4 bases and J by 3 bases, with 7 bases of the junction left unmatched. The V gene's germline CDR1 is MNHEY and CDR2 SMNVEV (reference sequence). In DNA form, the CDR3 reads TGTGCCAGCAGTTCCCCGGGACAGGGCTTCAATCAGCCCCAGCATTTT. The encoded protein is CASSSPGQGFNQPQHF.

The V gene is TRBV7-9, the J gene TRBJ1-1, with TRBD1 identical over 7 bases. The germline CDR1 and CDR2 sequences are SEHNR and FQNEAQ (reference sequence). The CDR3 runs to 18 residues. V trimming: 4 bases; J trimming: 1 base; junction bases outside the gene matches: 15. The CDR3 nucleotides are TGTGCCAGCAGCTCGTACAGGGGTTCCGACCCCACGAACACTGAAGCTTTCTTT. Protein: CASSSYRGSDPTNTEAFF.

The CDR3 DNA sequence: TGTGCCAGCAGCTTAAGGGACAGGAGCTCCTACGAGCAGTACTTC. Amino acids: CASSLRDRSSYEQYF. This chain joins TRBV7-9 and TRBJ2-7; 8 bases are shared with TRBD1. The CDR3 has 15 amino acids. Germline CDR1 is SEHNR and CDR2 is FQNEAQ (reference sequence). V was pared by 2 bases and J by 0 bases, with 3 bases of the junction left unmatched.

The chain recombines TRBV19 with TRBJ2-1, with TRBD1 identical over 7 bases. The CDR3 covers 14 residues. Germline-derived CDR1 and CDR2 are LNHDA and SQIVND (reference sequence). The trim removed 3 bases at V and 8 bases at J, leaving 7 bases unmatched. The CDR3, as DNA: TGTGCCAGTAGTATCCTACAGGGGTCCCATGAGCAGTTCTTC. Translating it yields CASSILQGSHEQFF. The full variable domain, in which reference TRBV19 and TRBJ2-1 provide the parts outside the CDR3, is DGGITQSPKYLFRKEGQNVTLSCEQNLNHDAMYWYRQDPGQGLRLIYYSQIVNDFQKGDIAEGYSVSREKKESFPLTVTSAQKNPTAFYLCASSILQGSHEQFFGPGTRLTVL.

The DNA for the CDR3 is TGTGCCAGCAGTCACAGACCTAATGAAAAACTGTTTTTT. The encoded protein is CASSHRPNEKLFF. The rearrangement uses TRBV6-5 and TRBJ1-4; no reliable D call. V was shortened by 5 bases and J by 3 bases, with 7 bases between the two germline ends. CDR1 MNHEY and CDR2 SVGAGI come from the germline V gene. CDR3 length equals 13 residues.

The chain employs TRBV27 and TRBJ2-3; 14 bases match TRBD2. V lost 6 bases to trimming and J lost 4 bases; unmatched junction nucleotides: 24. CDR3 length: 22 amino acids. The germline CDR1 and CDR2 sequences are MNHEY and SMNVEV (reference sequence). The CDR3 spells CASSPGTGGPGLAGEWPDTQYF. CDR3 DNA: TGTGCCAGCAGCCCCGGGACAGGGGGCCCGGGACTAGCGGGAGAGTGGCCAGATACGCAGTATTTT.

The chain links TRBV4-1 to TRBJ2-5; 11 bases fit TRBD2. V dropped 6 bases and J dropped 0; count of bases not matched to a gene: 6. The CDR3 is made up of 16 amino acids. The germline gives CDR1 MGHRA, CDR2 YSYEKL. In DNA, the CDR3 is TGCGCCAGCAGTCCGACTAGCGGGGAAAACCAAGAGACCCAGTACTTC. This codes for CASSPTSGENQETQYF.

The chain is built from TRBV2 and TRBJ1-4, with 7 bases lining up with TRBD1. The J segment lost 0 bases and the V segment lost 8 bases, leaving 6 bases of the junction unmatched. CDR1 is SNHLY, CDR2 FYNNEI, per germline. The CDR3 spans 15 residues. CDR3 in amino acids: CASWDSTATNEKLFF. The CDR3 DNA follows: TGTGCCAGCTGGGACAGCACCGCAACTAATGAAAAACTGTTTTTT.

V usage is TRBV4-1 and J usage is TRBJ2-7; no clear D. Trimming took off 1 base at V and 4 bases at J, with 11 bases between the two ends. This CDR3 is built from 14 residues. Looked up from germline, CDR1 is MGHRA and CDR2 is YSYEKL. The CDR3 nucleotides are TGCGCCAGCAGCCAAGTTGCGGCGCGATACGAGCAGTACTTC. Translated: CASSQVAARYEQYF.

This rearrangement joins TRBV2 to TRBJ1-4; 7 bases are shared with TRBD1. The V gene's germline CDR1 is SNHLY and CDR2 FYNNEI. With 6 bases clipped from V and 0 bases from J, the junction kept 7 bases outside the gene matches. The CDR3 runs 16 residues. The CDR3 spells CASRGGQPATNEKLFF. CDR3 in DNA: TGTGCCAGCAGGGGGGGACAGCCTGCAACTAATGAAAAACTGTTTTTT.

The count of this clone is one. The chain recombines TRBV13 with TRBJ2-5; 10 nucleotides line up with TRBD2. CDR3 length: 17 amino acids. Germline trimming cut 1 base from V and 1 base from J; bases unmatched to any gene: 6. Germline CDR1 is PRHDT and CDR2 is FYEKMQ (reference sequence). This CDR3 is CASSLVDLAGVQETQYF. The CDR3 DNA reads TGTGCCAGCAGCTTAGTGGATCTAGCGGGGGTCCAAGAGACCCAGTACTTC.

The chain has TRBV19 and TRBJ1-2, with 9 positions matching TRBD1. The CDR3 has 13 residues. Unmatched junction bases numbered 0, after V lost 3 bases and J lost 4 bases. Germline V CDR1 and CDR2: LNHDA, SQIVND (reference sequence). CDR3 in amino acids: CASSMTGGYGYTF. The CDR3 DNA follows: TGTGCCAGTAGTATGACAGGGGGCTATGGCTACACCTTC.

V is TRBV6-5 and J is TRBJ1-1; D unresolved. The ends were cut back, 0 bases at V and 7 bases at J, with 12 bases in the middle. This CDR3 contains 14 residues. Germline lookup yields CDR1 MNHEY and CDR2 SVGAGI. The CDR3 nucleotides read TGTGCCAGCAGTTACTCGATCGTACCCTATGAAGCTTTCTTT. Protein product: CASSYSIVPYEAFF.

This chain links TRBV6-1 with TRBJ1-5, with D tentatively TRBD1 (5 bases). Germline V lookup: CDR1 MNHNS, CDR2 SASEGT. The V end lost 2 bases, the J end lost 7 bases, and 12 bases lay between the germline ends. The CDR3 totals 14 residues. The CDR3 loop is CASSETGGGQPQHF. CDR3 in DNA: TGTGCCAGCAGTGAAACGGGGGGAGGCCAGCCCCAGCATTTT.

The rearrangement uses TRBV2 and TRBJ2-5; D might be TRBD1 (6 bases). CDR1 is SNHLY, CDR2 FYNNEI, per germline. V was trimmed by 6 bases and J by 13 bases, leaving 15 bases between them. The CDR3 is made up of 11 amino acids. The CDR3: CASSGTGLGYF. CDR3 DNA: TGTGCCAGCAGCGGAACAGGGTTAGGGTACTTC.

V is TRBV19 and J is TRBJ1-2; 9 nucleotides match TRBD1. The CDR3 runs to 15 residues. Germline V gene lookup returns CDR1 LNHDA and CDR2 SQIVND (reference sequence). The V segment lost 5 bases and the J segment 3 bases; nucleotides outside the gene matches: 7. The CDR3 protein is CASSARGQGYYGYTF. CDR3 sequence (DNA): TGTGCCAGTAGTGCCCGCGGACAGGGGTACTATGGCTACACCTTC.

The rearrangement joins TRBV5-1 to TRBJ2-7, with TRBD1 as a possible D gene (6 bases). Trimming took off 4 bases at V and 4 bases at J, with 18 bases between the two ends. The CDR3 extends over 15 amino acids. Germline lookup yields CDR1 SGHRS and CDR2 YFSETQ. The CDR3 DNA reads as TGCGCCAGCAGCATTGGACAGCCACCCCTGTACGAGCAGTACTTC. It yields the protein CASSIGQPPLYEQYF. The entire variable domain, with the rest obtained from reference TRBV5-1 and TRBJ2-7, is as follows: KAGVTQTPRYLIKTRGQQVTLSCSPISGHRSVSWYQQTPGQGLQFLFEYFSETQRNKGNFPGRFSGRQFSNSRSEMNVSTLELGDSALYLCASSIGQPPLYEQYFGPGTRLTVT.

This chain links TRBV7-9 with TRBJ2-2; TRBD2 aligns across 7 bases. Germline lookup yields CDR1 SEHNR and CDR2 FQNEAQ (reference sequence). The CDR3 runs 18 residues. Unmatched junction bases numbered 12, after V lost 3 bases and J lost 2 bases. For the CDR3, the DNA is TGTGCCAGCAGCTTCGGTCCTTACGGGGGGAGTAACACCGGGGAGCTGTTTTTT. Its translation: CASSFGPYGGSNTGELFF.

The chain has TRBV4-1 and TRBJ2-5; the D gene is possibly TRBD2 (5 bases). Trimming took 4 bases from V and 5 from J, leaving 17 bases between them. Germline V gene sequence: CDR1 MGHRA, CDR2 YSYEKL. The CDR3 runs 15 residues. In DNA form, the CDR3 reads TGCGCCAGCAGCCCTGGCATCGGAGGAGTGGAGACCCAGTACTTC. This sequence encodes CASSPGIGGVETQYF.

The J gene is TRBJ2-2, the V gene TRBV7-9, with D possibly TRBD1 on 5 matching bases. Trimming removed 5 bases at V and 4 bases at J, with 20 bases between. Germline assignment: CDR1 SEHNR and CDR2 FQNEAQ (reference sequence). The CDR3 spans 17 residues. CDR3 bases: TGTGCCAGCAGCCCACCGTTTGGGGCAGGGCCCACCGGGGAGCTGTTTTTT. Its protein product is CASSPPFGAGPTGELFF.

The chain has TRBV5-1 and TRBJ2-3; 14 positions match TRBD2. This CDR3 contains 15 residues. V was pared by 4 bases and J by 5 bases, with 3 bases of the junction left unmatched. Germline-derived CDR1 and CDR2 are SGHRS and YFSETQ. The CDR3 spells CASSPGTSGGDTQYF. The CDR3 coding sequence is TGCGCCAGCAGCCCAGGGACTAGCGGGGGAGATACGCAGTATTTT.

The chain has TRBV4-1 and TRBJ2-1; 7 positions match TRBD2. Germline values: CDR1 MGHRA, CDR2 YSYEKL. This CDR3 is 14 amino acids long. Trimming removed 6 bases from V and 8 bases from J; junction bases left unmatched: 10. As DNA, the CDR3 is TGCGCCAGCAGTGGGGAGGGCAGTTCGTATGAGCAGTTCTTC. This encodes CASSGEGSSYEQFF.

The CDR3 coding sequence is TGTGCCAGCAGCGGGGGACAGACCCAGAACACTGAAGCTTTCTTT. Translating it yields CASSGGQTQNTEAFF. The chain joins TRBV5-4 to TRBJ1-1; 7 bases agree with TRBD1. CDR3 length: 15 residues. Germline-derived CDR1 and CDR2 are SGHNT and YYREEE (reference sequence). The junction had 7 bases not matched to a gene; V was cut back by 4 bases and J by 1 base.

The chain is built from TRBV15 and TRBJ1-5; 7 bases are a match to TRBD1. CDR1 LNHNV and CDR2 YYDKDF come from the germline V gene (reference sequence). The CDR3 covers 17 residues. The V gene end was trimmed by 1 base and the J gene end by 6 bases; junction bases not matched to a gene: 12. The CDR3 DNA is TGTGCCACCAGCAGAGGCGTTTTAGGGGGCCTCGGTCAGCCCCAGCATTTT. It translates to CATSRGVLGGLGQPQHF.

The table lists this clone with a count of one. The genes are TRBV7-3 and TRBJ2-3; 8 nucleotides line up with TRBD2. The CDR3 has 15 residues. Germline V gene lookup returns CDR1 SGHTA and CDR2 FQGTGA. V was pared by 3 bases and J by 7 bases, with 9 bases of the junction left unmatched. This chain's CDR3 is CASSLGAGEGYTQYF. DNA for the CDR3: TGTGCCAGCAGCTTGGGAGCGGGGGAAGGTTATACGCAGTATTTT. The whole variable domain, remainder taken from reference TRBV7-3 and TRBJ2-3, is GAGVSQTPSNKVTEKGKYVELRCDPISGHTALYWYRQSLGQGPEFLIYFQGTGAADDSGLPNDRFFAVRPEGSVSTLKIQRTERGDSAVYLCASSLGAGEGYTQYFGPGTRLTVL.

This chain uses TRBV6-4 with TRBJ1-2; D unresolved. Germline V lookup: CDR1 MRHNA, CDR2 SNTAGT. V lost 5 bases to trimming and J lost 5 bases, with 18 bases between them. CDR3 length: 15 amino acids. As DNA, the CDR3 is TGTGCCAGCAGTTTGGAGCTCTCCTCCGTATATGGCTACACCTTC. As protein: CASSLELSSVYGYTF.

The chain is built from TRBV5-1 and TRBJ2-4; D may be TRBD1 (5 bases). Trimming took 5 bases from V and 8 from J, leaving 17 bases between them. Germline CDR1 SGHRS, CDR2 YFSETQ. This CDR3 region has 14 residues. Written as DNA, the CDR3 is TGCGCCAGCAGTCGCATAGCAGGGTCTGACATTCAGTACTTC. Its translation: CASSRIAGSDIQYF. The full variable domain, in which reference TRBV5-1 and TRBJ2-4 provide the parts outside the CDR3, is KAGVTQTPRYLIKTRGQQVTLSCSPISGHRSVSWYQQTPGQGLQFLFEYFSETQRNKGNFPGRFSGRQFSNSRSEMNVSTLELGDSALYLCASSRIAGSDIQYFGAGTRLSVL.

The chain carries TRBV7-9 and TRBJ1-5, with a possible D match to TRBD1 (6 bases). The V gene lost 5 bases and the J gene lost 4 bases, with 9 bases spanning the gap. The CDR3 totals 13 residues. Germline V lookup: CDR1 SEHNR, CDR2 FQNEAQ (reference sequence). CDR3 nucleotide sequence: TGTGCCAGCAGCCGACAGGAGAATCAGCCCCAGCATTTT. This gives the protein CASSRQENQPQHF.

The chain recombines TRBV9 with TRBJ1-1, with 7 nucleotides matching TRBD1. CDR3 size: 12 residues. In germline, CDR1 is SGDLS, CDR2 YYNGEE. J lost 6 bases, V lost 5 bases, and 4 bases had no gene match. The CDR3 nucleotides are TGTGCCAGCAGTCCGCAGGGGGCTGAAGCTTTCTTT. Translated, it gives CASSPQGAEAFF.